Shown below are 8 T cell receptor beta chains from a single sample sequenced in a study of cytomegalovirus exposure and HLA in healthy donors. In the PCR, 60 Vbeta and 13 Jbeta primers were used. Libraries were prepared by immunoSEQ multiplex PCR; TCRdb keeps only in-frame clonotypes and omits some of them. The table includes 83,000 or so clones, about 85% detected once. Sequencing was carried out using PBMCs. The origin of the receptors is a woman aged 40 to 55 in good health and CMV-seropositive.

The rearrangement joins TRBV13 to TRBJ1-2, with D hard to call. Germline CDR1 reads PRHDT; CDR2 reads FYEKMQ (reference sequence). Trimming left V 2 bases short and J 6 bases short, with 13 bases between. The CDR3 has 14 residues. The CDR3 DNA reads TGTGCCAGCAGCTTACATCCGGGGTTAGATGGCTACACCTTC. It translates to CASSLHPGLDGYTF.

V and J are TRBV7-2 and TRBJ2-1, with 8 bases that match TRBD2. The CDR3 is made up of 12 amino acids. V lost 1 base and J lost 15; bases outside the gene matches: 5. CDR1 is SGHTA and CDR2 is FQGNSA in the germline V gene. This CDR3 is CASSLDSGVGFF. CDR3 DNA sequence: TGTGCCAGCAGCTTAGATAGCGGGGTGGGGTTCTTC.

This chain uses TRBV30 with TRBJ1-1; maybe TRBD1 (5 bases). Looked up from germline, CDR1 is GTSNPN and CDR2 is SVGIG (reference sequence). The CDR3 is 14 amino acids. The V end lost 2 bases, the J end lost 8 bases, and 18 bases lay between the germline ends. The DNA of the CDR3 is TGTGCCTGGAGTCTCACCGGGGGAGGGAGAGAAGCTTTCTTT. It translates to CAWSLTGGGREAFF.

J is TRBJ2-1 and V is TRBV6-1; TRBD2 agrees at 14 bases. This CDR3 spans 15 amino acids. Germline V gene data show CDR1 as MNHNS and CDR2 as SASEGT. V lost 4 bases and J lost 7; bases outside the gene matches: 3. CDR3 residues: CASSVRLAGGNEQFF. Written as DNA, the CDR3 is TGTGCCAGCAGTGTAAGACTAGCGGGGGGGAATGAGCAGTTCTTC.

The CDR3: CASGPWTDDSPLHF. The CDR3 nucleotides read TGTGCCAGCGGTCCCTGGACAGACGATTCACCCCTCCACTTT. The J gene is TRBJ1-6, the V gene TRBV28, with D maybe TRBD1 (6 bases). The CDR3 covers 14 residues. Germline lookup yields CDR1 MDHEN and CDR2 SYDVKM. Trimming took 8 bases from V and 8 from J, leaving 16 bases between them. Full variable domain (rest looked up from reference TRBV28 and TRBJ1-6): DVKVTQSSRYLVKRTGEKVFLECVQDMDHENMFWYRQDPGLGLRLIYFSYDVKMKEKGDIPEGYSVSREKKERFSLILESASTNQTSMYLCASGPWTDDSPLHFGNGTRLTVT.

The chain uses TRBV28 and TRBJ1-4, with 8 bases identical to TRBD1. Germline V gives CDR1 MDHEN, CDR2 SYDVKM. This CDR3 has 13 amino acids. V shed 8 bases, J shed 8 bases, and the junction held 7 bases outside the gene matches. The CDR3 bases are TGTGCCAGCTCGGACAGGGTAGGGGAAAAACTGTTTTTT. Amino acids: CASSDRVGEKLFF.

The genes are TRBV5-4 and TRBJ2-3; 7 bases align to TRBD2. The germline CDR1 and CDR2 sequences are SGHNT and YYREEE (reference sequence). Unmatched junction bases numbered 6, after V lost 4 bases and J lost 4 bases. The CDR3 spans 14 residues. The CDR3 region is CASSPGEGPDTQYF. CDR3 DNA: TGTGCCAGCAGCCCGGGGGAGGGCCCAGATACGCAGTATTTT.

The chain carries TRBV19 and TRBJ2-2, with D perhaps matching TRBD1 (5 bases). Deletions cut 3 bases from V and 1 base from J, with 15 bases between. Germline loops: CDR1 LNHDA, CDR2 SQIVND (reference sequence). CDR3 length: 17 residues. CDR3 protein: CASSMKQGRWNTGELFF. CDR3 DNA sequence: TGTGCCAGTAGTATGAAGCAGGGTAGATGGAACACCGGGGAGCTGTTTTTT.